The following is a TCR beta chain sequence with its context. Its specificity is unknown. The sample comes from a study of T cell repertoires in cytomegalovirus infection. Looking at the study overall: As its CMV epitopes, the study selected recently identified HLA-C-restricted and well-studied HLA-B-restricted targets. Through public TCR beta signatures, both CMV infection and matching HLA type were indicated.

Via MiXCR, TCRdb re-called the reads, giving one row per CDR3 protein. Of a few hundred thousand distinct CDR3 sequences in the sample, about 40% were seen once. The ends were cut back, 3 bases at V and 2 bases at J, with 10 bases in the middle. Germline V CDR1 and CDR2: SEHNR, FQNEAQ (reference sequence). The CDR3 is made up of 15 amino acids. Study outcomes and limitations: CMV carriers having the relevant HLA were flagged by cumulative public TCR beta family frequency. HLA-C-restricted CMV-specific TCR beta clonotypes were dominant in the ex vivo response.

The TCR originated in a human donor in good health (CMV status not recorded). Some clones in this sample may be carry-over from other donors' samples. The sample consisted of cultured PBMCs, taken from culture after CMV antigen stimulation. V and J are TRBV7-9 and TRBJ2-2, with a possible D match to TRBD2 (6 bases). The CDR3: CASSFGAGNTGELFF. The CDR3 coding sequence is TGTGCCAGCAGCTTCGGAGCGGGCAACACCGGGGAGCTGTTTTTT.